This TCR beta chain was sequenced during a study of molecular identifiers for immune sequencing clone quantification. MiXCR, applied by TCRdb to the PCR reads, yields one record per CDR3 protein. This table holds under 800,000 distinct CDR3 sequences, around 25% found once. This CDR3 contains 17 residues. The germline CDR1 and CDR2 sequences are SGHNT and YENEEA. V lost 1 base to trimming and J lost 2 bases, with 14 bases between them. The rearrangement uses TRBV11-3 and TRBJ2-2; the D is unclear. Sequenced sample: naive CD8+ T cells from blood, with Jurkat cell RNA spiked in. Subset described: FACS-sorted CD8+CD4-CCR7+CD45RA+ naive T cells. This receptor was taken from a human donor in good health. Some libraries in this study had Jurkat cell RNA spiked in. The CDR3 coding sequence is TGTGCCAGCAGCTTAGCCTCCCACGGAAGAAACACCGGGGAGCTGTTTTTT. It yields the protein CASSLASHGRNTGELFF. Full variable domain (rest looked up from reference TRBV11-3 and TRBJ2-2): EAGVVQSPRYKIIEKKQPVAFWCNPISGHNTLYWYLQNLGQGPELLIRYENEEAVDDSQLPKDRFSAERLKGVDSTLKIQPAELGDSAVYLCASSLASHGRNTGELFFGEGSRLTVL.